This T cell receptor (beta chain) emerged from a study of T-cell memory formation after mild COVID-19. Broader study findings: Clones that shrank (day 15 to 85) were balanced CD4/CD8, whereas later expanders leaned CD4+.

A single record per CDR3 protein comes from TCRdb applying MiXCR to the 5' RACE reads. In the table there are 150,000 to 200,000 distinct CDR3 sequences, 16% of which are singletons. As regards this clonotype: The antigen is not known.

Sequenced input: PBMCs or a T cell subset sorted from them (not recorded which). This TCR derives from an adult woman who had mild COVID-19 (a few samples of this study predate the infection). Cell type and time point are not known.

The CDR3 spells CASPSWGTGSTGELFF. The DNA for the CDR3 is TGTGCCAGCCCCTCATGGGGGACAGGGAGTACCGGGGAGCTGTTTTTT. The chain links TRBV6-1 to TRBJ2-2, with 9 positions matching TRBD1. V trimming: 8 bases; J trimming: 5 bases; junction bases outside the gene matches: 12. The CDR3 is 16 amino acids. The germline V gene has CDR1 MNHNS and CDR2 SASEGT.